The TCR beta chain under discussion was sequenced for a study of blood T cell repertoires in COVID-19. Across the study: Samples of COVID-19 (acute and convalescent) were obtained from the United States, Italy and Spain. PBMCs, B-cell-depleted T cells, or T cells provided the cDNA or gDNA that made up the material.

How the authors handled the data: Reference gene primer amplification yielded estimated nucleated cell counts. Repertoires were generated with immunoSEQ multiplex PCR, while TCRdb's copy carries only in-frame clones and drops some. The V and J calls and clone size are taken from that table; D and trimming were inferred from the DNA. The sample holds about 190,000 clones; roughly 91% are singletons and the top ten take 3.5% to 4.5%. Between the trimmed V and J ends, which lost 5 bases and 4 bases, there was a span of 15 bases. The length of the CDR3 is 15 residues. Germline V gene data show CDR1 as LNHDA and CDR2 as SQIVND (reference sequence).

Sequenced: peripheral blood. V usage is TRBV19 and J usage is TRBJ1-5; weak D call: TRBD1 (6 bases). This receptor was identified in a human donor in a cohort sampled during active COVID-19. CDR3 DNA: TGTGCCAGTAGTCCCCAGGACAGCCAGAATCAGCCCCAGCATTTT. Encoded protein: CASSPQDSQNQPQHF.